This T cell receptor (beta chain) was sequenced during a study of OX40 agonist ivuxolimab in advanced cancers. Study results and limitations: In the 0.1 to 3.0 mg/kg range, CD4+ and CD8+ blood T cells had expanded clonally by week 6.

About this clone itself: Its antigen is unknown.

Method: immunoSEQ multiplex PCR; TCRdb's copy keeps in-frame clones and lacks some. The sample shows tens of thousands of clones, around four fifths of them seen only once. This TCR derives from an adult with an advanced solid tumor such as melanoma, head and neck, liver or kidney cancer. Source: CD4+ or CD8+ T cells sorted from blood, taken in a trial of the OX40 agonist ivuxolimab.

DNA of the CDR3: TGTGCCAGCAGTCCTCCGTCAGGATATGAGACCCAGTACTTC. This translates into CASSPPSGYETQYF. The rearrangement uses TRBV5-4 and TRBJ2-5; D not resolved. Trimming shortened V by 5 bases and J by 5 bases, and 16 bases separated the two germline ends. CDR1 and CDR2 from the germline V gene are SGHNT and YYREEE (reference sequence). The CDR3 has 14 residues.